Following are 25 T cell receptor beta chains from one sample sequenced in a study of T cells in Graves' hyperthyroidism and ophthalmopathy. Amplification targeted TCR beta CDR3 regions from RNA transcripts. A set of HTBI primers served as the primers for a first-round RT-PCR of the TCR CDR3. TCRdb passed the multiplex PCR reads through MiXCR, listing each CDR3 protein once. The sample has about 500,000 distinct CDR3 sequences, about 16% seen once; the top ten hold around 32%. The source material was blood. The receptor set was obtained from a woman in her 30s with Graves' ophthalmopathy.

This clonotype showed up many times. The CDR3 reads CATSRTGDTGELFF. CDR3 DNA: TGTGCCACCAGTCGGACAGGGGACACCGGGGAGCTGTTTTTT. The gene calls are TRBV24-1 and TRBJ2-2; 9 bases are shared with TRBD1. The CDR3 contains 14 residues. Germline assignment: CDR1 KGHDR and CDR2 SFDVKD. Trimming removed 6 bases from V and 3 bases from J; junction bases left unmatched: 1.

This clonotype appeared a few times. The rearrangement uses TRBV5-1 and TRBJ2-5, with D possibly matching TRBD1 (6 bases). V dropped 2 bases and J dropped 5 bases, with 22 bases sitting between them. Germline lookup yields CDR1 SGHRS and CDR2 YFSETQ. The CDR3 is made up of 17 amino acids. The CDR3 DNA is TGCGCCAGCAGCTTAGGCGTTCGTTTCAGGGGTTCGGAGACCCAGTACTTC. Its protein is CASSLGVRFRGSETQYF.

To note about this clonotype: The germline gene is not matched at one end of the junction; a read error may be the cause. The chain couples TRBV12-3 or TRBV12-4 to TRBJ2-7; D perhaps matches TRBD1 (5 bases). This CDR3 contains 17 residues. The DNA of the CDR3 is TGTGCCAGCAGTCGACGGCAAGACAGTATAAGCTCCTACGAGCATTACTTC. Its translation: CASSRRQDSISSYEHYF.

The rearrangement uses TRBV6-1 and TRBJ2-5, with unresolved D. Trimming left V 6 bases short and J 5 bases short, with 16 bases between. The CDR3 spans 14 residues. CDR1 and CDR2 (germline): MNHNS, SASEGT. In DNA, the CDR3 is TGTGCCAGCAGCCCCCCCCGGGCTTCTGAGACCCAGTACTTC. Translation gives CASSPPRASETQYF.

This clonotype was counted a few times. V gene TRBV19 combines with J gene TRBJ1-2, with D uncertain. The germline V and J ends were trimmed by 8 bases and 7 bases, with 14 bases remaining between them. This CDR3 has 12 amino acids. Germline V lookup: CDR1 LNHDA, CDR2 SQIVND (reference sequence). The CDR3 protein is CASHPIGGGYTF. DNA for the CDR3: TGTGCCAGTCACCCCATAGGTGGTGGCTACACCTTC.

There are a few counts of this clonotype. The chain carries TRBV24-1 and TRBJ2-7; 9 bases agree with TRBD1. The CDR3 runs 13 residues. Germline V CDR1 and CDR2: KGHDR, SFDVKD. V trimming: 6 bases; J trimming: 7 bases; junction bases outside the gene matches: 6. The CDR3 loop is CATSLQGADEQYF. CDR3 bases: TGTGCCACCAGTTTACAGGGGGCAGATGAGCAGTACTTC.

The sample holds a few counts of this clonotype. This sequence joins TRBV7-2 and TRBJ2-3, with 9 bases fitting TRBD2. The CDR3 is 16 residues long. The trim removed 3 bases at V and 4 bases at J, leaving 8 bases unmatched. The germline CDR1 and CDR2 sequences are SGHTA and FQGNSA. Written as DNA, the CDR3 is TGTGCCAGCAGCTTCCCTAGCGGGACCTACGCAGATACGCAGTATTTT. Translating it yields CASSFPSGTYADTQYF.

V is TRBV6-1 and J is TRBJ2-7; TRBD1 might be the D (6 bases). Trimming cost V 7 bases and J 1 base, with 14 bases left between them. CDR3 length equals 14 residues. CDR1 and CDR2 (germline): MNHNS, SASEGT. Here the CDR3 reads CASTPGDKSYEQYF. For the CDR3, the DNA is TGTGCCAGCACCCCTGGGGACAAATCCTACGAGCAGTACTTC.

This clonotype has at least ten counts. DNA of the CDR3: TGTGCCTGGAGTGGGGTAGCGGGGTCGAACACCGGGGAGCTGTTTTTT. Residues: CAWSGVAGSNTGELFF. The chain recombines TRBV30 with TRBJ2-2, with 8 nucleotides matching TRBD2. The CDR3 spans 16 residues. V was clipped by 1 base and J by 0 bases; unmatched bases: 4. Per the germline V gene, CDR1 is GTSNPN and CDR2 is SVGIG (reference sequence). Filled out from reference TRBV30 and TRBJ2-2, the complete variable domain reads SQTIHQWPATLVQPVGSPLSLECTVEGTSNPNLYWYRQAAGRGLQLLFYSVGIGQISSEVPQNLSASRPQDRQFILSSKKLLLSDSGFYLCAWSGVAGSNTGELFFGEGSRLTVL.

Many counts were recorded for this clonotype. The rearrangement links TRBV20-1 to TRBJ1-2, with D perhaps TRBD1 (6 bases). Germline V gene data show CDR1 as DFQATT and CDR2 as SNEGSKA (reference sequence). V lost 2 bases and J 4 bases, leaving 14 bases between the germline ends. The CDR3 totals 14 residues. The CDR3 reads CSARNRAPLYGYTF. In DNA, the CDR3 is TGCAGTGCTAGAAACAGGGCCCCCCTCTATGGCTACACCTTC.

A few counts support this clonotype. V and J are TRBV6-1 and TRBJ2-7; 9 bases are a match to TRBD1. The V gene's germline CDR1 is MNHNS and CDR2 SASEGT. Germline trimming cut 5 bases from V and 6 bases from J; bases unmatched to any gene: 11. This CDR3 comprises 15 residues. CDR3 DNA sequence: TGTGCCAGCAGTACAGGGGGCGCCGGATTCTCCGAGCAGTACTTC. This gives the protein CASSTGGAGFSEQYF.

This clonotype was counted many times. The chain has TRBV29-1 and TRBJ2-7; 7 bases agree with TRBD1. The junction had 2 bases not matched to a gene; V was cut back by 6 bases and J by 3 bases. There are 11 residues in the CDR3. CDR1 and CDR2 from the germline V gene are SQVTM and ANQGSEA. For the CDR3, the DNA is TGCAGCGTAACAGGGGACTACGAGCAGTACTTC. As protein: CSVTGDYEQYF.

V gene TRBV12-3 or TRBV12-4 combines with J gene TRBJ1-1; the D gene is possibly TRBD1 (5 bases). The CDR3 totals 13 residues. The ends were cut back, 3 bases at V and 7 bases at J, with 12 bases in the middle. The CDR3 sequence: CASSFGGASEAFF. In DNA form, the CDR3 reads TGTGCCAGCAGTTTTGGAGGGGCGAGTGAAGCTTTCTTT.

The chain is built from TRBV28 and TRBJ1-3; no reliable D call. Germline lookup yields CDR1 MDHEN and CDR2 SYDVKM. V lost 7 bases and J lost 0, with 10 bases in between. The CDR3 sequence is 14 residues long. CDR3 nucleotides: TGTGCCAGCACCGCGGTCAGCTCTGGAAACACCATATATTTT. Its protein product is CASTAVSSGNTIYF. Drawing the rest from reference TRBV28 and TRBJ1-3, the complete variable domain is DVKVTQSSRYLVKRTGEKVFLECVQDMDHENMFWYRQDPGLGLRLIYFSYDVKMKEKGDIPEGYSVSREKKERFSLILESASTNQTSMYLCASTAVSSGNTIYFGEGSWLTVV.

At least ten counts were recorded for this clonotype. The V gene is TRBV6-5, the J gene TRBJ2-7; the match to TRBD1 covers 8 bases. There are 14 residues in the CDR3. The germline gives CDR1 MNHEY, CDR2 SVGAGI. The junction had 9 bases not matched to a gene; V was cut back by 7 bases and J by 4 bases. CDR3 nucleotides: TGTGCCAGCAAGCAGGGACAGGTCAGTTACGAGCAGTACTTC. It codes for CASKQGQVSYEQYF.

This clonotype was seen repeatedly, ten times or more. This chain uses TRBV11-1 with TRBJ2-1, with D tentatively TRBD2 (5 bases). V was trimmed by 7 bases and J by 8 bases, leaving 15 bases between them. The CDR3 consists of 13 residues. Germline-derived CDR1 and CDR2 are SGHAT and FQDESV (reference sequence). The CDR3 region has the DNA TGTGCCAGCACGGGATGGCGTGGCGATGAGCAGTTCTTC. Protein: CASTGWRGDEQFF.

The chain couples TRBV6-2 or TRBV6-3 to TRBJ2-7, with 10 bases identical to TRBD2. CDR1 is MNHEY, CDR2 SVGEGT, per germline. This CDR3 has 16 amino acids. After removal of 1 base from V and 1 base from J, the junction contained 4 bases not matched to a gene. CDR3 sequence: CASSYLRTSGSYEQYF. As DNA, the CDR3 is TGTGCCAGCAGTTACTTAAGGACTAGCGGTTCCTACGAGCAGTACTTC.

The table lists this clonotype with a few counts. The V call is TRBV20-1, the J call TRBJ1-1; TRBD1 might be the D (5 bases). CDR1 and CDR2 (germline): DFQATT, SNEGSKA (reference sequence). The CDR3 runs 14 residues. With 1 base removed from V and 0 bases from J, the gap between germline ends came to 9 bases. As DNA, the CDR3 is TGCAGTGCTAGAGTCGACAGTATGAACACTGAAGCTTTCTTT. Translation: CSARVDSMNTEAFF.

This clonotype was seen at least ten times. This sequence joins TRBV11-2 and TRBJ2-7, with 12 nucleotides matching TRBD2. V dropped 5 bases and J dropped 6; count of bases not matched to a gene: 8. The CDR3 runs 15 residues. Germline CDR1 is SGHAT and CDR2 is FQNNGV. The CDR3 sequence is CASSLGLAGITEQYF. The DNA for the CDR3 is TGTGCCAGCAGCCTAGGACTAGCGGGAATTACCGAGCAGTACTTC.

The chain combines TRBV24-1 with TRBJ2-3; D is possibly TRBD2 (6 bases). Germline V gene data show CDR1 as KGHDR and CDR2 as SFDVKD. The CDR3 covers 16 residues. Trimming removed 0 bases at V and 2 bases at J, with 11 bases between. The CDR3 DNA reads TGTGCCACCAGTGATTTGGGGGGGACGAACACAGATACGCAGTATTTT. As protein: CATSDLGGTNTDTQYF.

Ten or more counts support this clonotype. The V and J genes are TRBV27 and TRBJ2-7, with TRBD2 as a possible D gene (6 bases). CDR1 and CDR2 (germline): MNHEY, SMNVEV (reference sequence). V gave up 3 bases and J gave up 12 bases, with 27 bases separating them. The CDR3 has 16 residues. The CDR3 sequence: CASSLEGSSLLRYVYF. In DNA form, the CDR3 reads TGTGCCAGCAGTTTGGAGGGTTCCAGCCTGCTTCGATATGTGTACTTC.

In its sample, this clonotype was seen many times. The chain links TRBV28 to TRBJ2-2; D is ambiguous. With 2 bases removed from V and 1 base from J, the gap between germline ends came to 5 bases. This CDR3 is 14 amino acids long. The germline CDR1 and CDR2 sequences are MDHEN and SYDVKM. The CDR3 region is CASSLNWNTGELFF. CDR3 bases: TGTGCCAGCAGTTTAAACTGGAACACCGGGGAGCTGTTTTTT. The full variable domain, completed using reference TRBV28 and TRBJ2-2, is DVKVTQSSRYLVKRTGEKVFLECVQDMDHENMFWYRQDPGLGLRLIYFSYDVKMKEKGDIPEGYSVSREKKERFSLILESASTNQTSMYLCASSLNWNTGELFFGEGSRLTVL.

The rearrangement uses TRBV20-1 and TRBJ2-2, with TRBD1 matching over 8 bases. CDR1 is DFQATT and CDR2 is SNEGSKA in the germline V gene (reference sequence). The CDR3 has 18 amino acids. Trimming took 6 bases from V and 4 from J; bases not matched to a gene: 19. In nucleotides, the CDR3 is TGCAGTGCCAGAATGATCGTCACAGGGGGATCGGGCACCGGGGAGCTGTTTTTT. Protein product: CSARMIVTGGSGTGELFF.

In this sample, this clonotype turned up many times. The chain joins TRBV9 to TRBJ2-5; D uncertain. V was clipped by 0 bases and J by 4 bases, with 10 bases between them. The CDR3 covers 14 residues. CDR1 and CDR2 (germline): SGDLS, YYNGEE. CDR3 in DNA: TGTGCCAGCAGCGTAGAGTCACAACTAGAGACCCAGTACTTC. Protein: CASSVESQLETQYF.

For this clonotype: At one of its ends the junction is not consistent with the germline gene, which may arise from a read error. The rearrangement links TRBV27 to TRBJ1-2, with 7 bases lining up with TRBD1. CDR1 and CDR2 (germline): MNHEY, SMNVEV (reference sequence). CDR3 length: 14 amino acids. The CDR3: CASSLTGTNYGCTF. The DNA of the CDR3 is TGTGCCAGCAGTCTGACAGGGACTAACTATGGCTGCACCTTC.